Only a few counts were recorded for the clone carrying this TCR beta chain. Antigen: not known. The source of the sample is a study of blood T cells in healthy people across ages. Findings and limits, study-wide: A roughly linear fall in TCR beta diversity per million T cells was seen with increasing age. Changes in expanded clonotypes were possibly confounded, as the CMV status of donors was unknown.

Per germline, CDR1 LGHDT and CDR2 YNNKEL (reference sequence). There are 14 residues in the CDR3. Trimming removed 0 bases at V and 0 bases at J, with 6 bases between. Every donor gave roughly 9.2 milliliters of peripheral blood. It was with a sample-barcoded 5' primer and a J-beta primer mix that a second PCR of roughly 7 to 12 cycles was run. Sequencing recovered at least 2.5 million CDR3-containing paired-end reads from each sample. TCRdb analysed the 5' RACE reads with MiXCR anew, one entry per CDR3 protein. The sample contains about 1.7 million distinct CDR3 sequences, approximately 30% of which appear only once.

V gene TRBV3-1 combines with J gene TRBJ2-7, with D unclear. The sequencing sample was made of blood. The origin of this receptor is a woman in her twenties or thirties in good health. CDR3 in DNA: TGTGCCAGCAGCCAAGATAACCCCTCCTACGAGCAGTACTTC. Its translation is CASSQDNPSYEQYF.